The entry below describes one T cell receptor (beta chain). The antigen is not known. The germline V and J ends were trimmed by 1 base and 3 bases, with 15 bases remaining between them. The CDR3 is 16 amino acids. Germline values: CDR1 SGHTA, CDR2 FQGTGA. These data originate in a study of cytomegalovirus exposure and HLA in healthy donors. Study-level results: Judged likely to be a sequencing artifact was a cluster of highly shared sequence variants.

The PCR made use of 60 Vbeta and 13 Jbeta primers. The table came from immunoSEQ multiplex PCR; TCRdb's copy has only in-frame clones and leaves some out. The sample carries 200,000 to 250,000 clones, about 80% recorded once. The clonotype originates from a woman aged 40 to 49 in good health and CMV-seronegative. The sequenced material came from PBMCs. The rearrangement links TRBV7-3 to TRBJ1-1, with D possibly TRBD1 on 6 matching bases. For the CDR3, the DNA is TGTGCCAGCAGCTTAAAGCGGGGGCGGGTAGACACTGAAGCTTTCTTT. The encoded protein is CASSLKRGRVDTEAFF.